These T cell receptor beta chains were read from a single sample in a study of T cell responses to AZD1222 COVID-19 vaccine. Some clones are missing from TCRdb's copy, which holds only in-frame ones; the method was immunoSEQ multiplex PCR. This sample carries over 120,000 clones, 85% to 95% of them seen once, and the ten largest clones take approximately 12%. Sequenced here: peripheral blood, sampled after recovery from COVID-19. The receptors were sampled from an adult who had recovered from COVID-19. CDR3s leave out the opening cysteine and the closing phenylalanine or tryptophan. A D gene is named only where the DNA matches it firmly.

d_call	v_call	cdr3_aa
TRBD2	TRBV7-8	ASSLLAGVKETQY
.	TRBV15	ATSRGALQYNEQF
.	TRBV5-1	ASTTRGFNWDTATNEKLF
TRBD1	TRBV9	ASSATGWATEAF
.	TRBV6-2/TRBV6-3	ASSADRTDTQY
.	TRBV7-9	ASSLARGNTEAF
.	TRBV5-1	ASKQNTEAF
.	TRBV13	ASSYYPQGRGEQY
.	TRBV18	ASSPGDRQPQH
.	TRBV9	ASSVGPGGYT
.	TRBV28	ASRGGYLYEQY
TRBD2	TRBV2	ASKSELAGGPRYEQY
TRBD1	TRBV5-5	ASSNRQGNTEAF
TRBD2	TRBV3-1/TRBV3-2	ASTGGGRYRGFQY
.	TRBV19	ASNRVEDTEAF
.	TRBV6-2/TRBV6-3	ASSVEESGANVLT
TRBD2	TRBV28	ASSGRSIAGNYEQY
.	TRBV14	ASSRGGAGYGYT
TRBD1	TRBV24-1	ATSGAGRGDTEAF
TRBD1	TRBV5-1	ASSPRTGAAVNTEAF
.	TRBV2	ASRGWGTLTFYGYT
.	TRBV2	ASEYSGVDSPLH
.	TRBV25-1	ASSERRGAQETQY
.	TRBV28	AIASASLSYEQY
.	TRBV12-3/TRBV12-4	ASSRRALGEQY
.	TRBV20-1	SASRNEGFVGEKLF
TRBD2	TRBV30	AWRALAGGPDNEQF